Below, 10 T cell receptor beta chains from the same sample are listed, as sequenced in a study of T cell repertoires in cytomegalovirus infection (dated 2019 in TCRdb). Antigens for these TCRs are unknown. The instrument given in TCRdb is Illumina HiSeq 1500. TCRdb ran its own pipeline on the public reads, namely fastp trimming at Q25 and MiXCR clone calling, and kept in-frame beta chains. Each entry merges the rows of one CDR3 protein and shows their most common DNA and genes. The sample contains approximately 110,000 distinct CDR3 sequences, about a tenth of them found a single time. Approximately 31% of the sample comes from the top ten. Sequences were obtained from PBMCs, sequenced either directly or after in vitro stimulation (not recorded which). The source of these receptors is a human donor in good health (CMV status not recorded). Some clones in this sample may be carry-over from other donors' samples.

This clonotype was observed at least ten times. The genes are TRBV19 and TRBJ2-1; D might be TRBD1 (5 bases). The CDR3 is 15 amino acids. V lost 6 bases and J lost 0, with 12 bases in between. Germline CDR1 LNHDA, CDR2 SQIVND (reference sequence). CDR3 region: CASRPGWFSYNEQFF. CDR3 bases: TGTGCCAGTAGACCAGGGTGGTTCTCCTACAATGAGCAGTTCTTC.

V and J are TRBV29-1 and TRBJ2-3, with 8 bases that match TRBD2. CDR3 size: 16 residues. Germline V gene sequence: CDR1 SQVTM, CDR2 ANQGSEA. The J segment lost 0 bases and the V segment lost 6 bases, leaving 11 bases of the junction unmatched. The CDR3 spells CSVREGVVMSTDTQYF. The CDR3 nucleotides read TGCAGCGTCCGGGAGGGGGTGGTTATGAGCACAGATACGCAGTATTTT.

J is TRBJ2-1 and V is TRBV6-2 or TRBV6-3; 11 positions agree with TRBD2. CDR3 length: 15 residues. The germline gives CDR1 MNHEY, CDR2 SVGEGT. V lost 2 bases, J lost 8 bases, and 5 bases stayed unmatched. The CDR3 nucleotides read TGTGCCAGCAGTTACGGTACTAGCGGGAGACATGAGCAGTTCTTC. Amino acids: CASSYGTSGRHEQFF.

This clonotype has only a few counts. The chain is built from TRBV5-1 and TRBJ2-1; 9 bases align to TRBD2. The CDR3 is 15 amino acids. Germline CDR1 is SGHRS and CDR2 is YFSETQ. Germline trimming cut 4 bases from V and 1 base from J; bases unmatched to any gene: 3. The CDR3 DNA reads as TGCGCCAGCAGCGTTAGCGGGAGTTCCTACAATGAGCAGTTCTTC. Translating it yields CASSVSGSSYNEQFF. Full variable domain (rest looked up from reference TRBV5-1 and TRBJ2-1): KAGVTQTPRYLIKTRGQQVTLSCSPISGHRSVSWYQQTPGQGLQFLFEYFSETQRNKGNFPGRFSGRQFSNSRSEMNVSTLELGDSALYLCASSVSGSSYNEQFFGPGTRLTVL.

This clonotype was observed many times. The V and J genes are TRBV4-1 and TRBJ1-1; D ambiguous. Germline assignment: CDR1 MGHRA and CDR2 YSYEKL. Trimming pared 3 bases from V and 3 bases from J, leaving 2 bases between. The CDR3 runs to 11 residues. CDR3 amino acids: CASSQDTEAFF. DNA of the CDR3: TGCGCCAGCAGCCAGGACACTGAAGCTTTCTTT.

This rearrangement joins TRBV4-3 to TRBJ2-7; the D is unclear. Germline V CDR1 and CDR2: LGHNA, YSLEER. The CDR3 totals 14 residues. The V end was cut by 0 bases, the J end by 2 bases, with 8 bases between. CDR3 nucleotide sequence: TGCGCCAGCAGCCAAGACCGAGGTGCCTACGAGCAGTACTTC. Translating gives CASSQDRGAYEQYF.

This sequence joins TRBV6-5 and TRBJ2-7, with 12 bases matching TRBD1. CDR1 is MNHEY and CDR2 is SVGAGI in the germline V gene. This CDR3 contains 15 residues. With 1 base clipped from V and 4 bases from J, the junction kept 2 bases outside the gene matches. CDR3 nucleotide sequence: TGTGCCAGCAGTTACTGGGGACAGGGGGCTTACGAGCAGTACTTC. Translation: CASSYWGQGAYEQYF.

The rearrangement uses TRBV12-3 or TRBV12-4 and TRBJ2-7, with D possibly called TRBD1 or TRBD2 (5 bases each). The ends were cut back, 3 bases at V and 6 bases at J, with 12 bases in the middle. The CDR3 is made up of 13 amino acids. As DNA, the CDR3 is TGTGCCAGCAGTTTTTATCCGGGGACCGAGCAGTACGTC. The encoded protein is CASSFYPGTEQYV.

At least ten counts were recorded for this clonotype. The rearrangement joins TRBV7-9 to TRBJ1-5, with a possible D match to TRBD1 (5 bases). V shed 5 bases and J shed 0 bases, with 8 bases lying between them. The CDR3 is 14 residues long. Germline V gives CDR1 SEHNR, CDR2 FQNEAQ (reference sequence). The CDR3 spells CASSPQGSNQPQHF. The CDR3, as DNA: TGTGCCAGCAGCCCCCAGGGTAGCAATCAGCCCCAGCATTTT. The variable domain in full, with the rest retrieved from reference TRBV7-9 and TRBJ1-5, is DTGVSQNPRHKITKRGQNVTFRCDPISEHNRLYWYRQTLGQGPEFLTYFQNEAQLEKSRLLSDRFSAERPKGSFSTLEIQRTEQGDSAMYLCASSPQGSNQPQHFGDGTRLSIL.

The sample holds many counts of this clonotype. The chain links TRBV20-1 to TRBJ2-5; D gene unclear. The V end lost 6 bases, the J end lost 4 bases, and 12 bases lay between the germline ends. The CDR3 loop spans 12 amino acids. Germline V gene lookup returns CDR1 DFQATT and CDR2 SNEGSKA (reference sequence). The chain's CDR3 is CSAMLVGETQYF. The CDR3 DNA follows: TGCAGTGCGATGCTAGTGGGAGAGACCCAGTACTTC.